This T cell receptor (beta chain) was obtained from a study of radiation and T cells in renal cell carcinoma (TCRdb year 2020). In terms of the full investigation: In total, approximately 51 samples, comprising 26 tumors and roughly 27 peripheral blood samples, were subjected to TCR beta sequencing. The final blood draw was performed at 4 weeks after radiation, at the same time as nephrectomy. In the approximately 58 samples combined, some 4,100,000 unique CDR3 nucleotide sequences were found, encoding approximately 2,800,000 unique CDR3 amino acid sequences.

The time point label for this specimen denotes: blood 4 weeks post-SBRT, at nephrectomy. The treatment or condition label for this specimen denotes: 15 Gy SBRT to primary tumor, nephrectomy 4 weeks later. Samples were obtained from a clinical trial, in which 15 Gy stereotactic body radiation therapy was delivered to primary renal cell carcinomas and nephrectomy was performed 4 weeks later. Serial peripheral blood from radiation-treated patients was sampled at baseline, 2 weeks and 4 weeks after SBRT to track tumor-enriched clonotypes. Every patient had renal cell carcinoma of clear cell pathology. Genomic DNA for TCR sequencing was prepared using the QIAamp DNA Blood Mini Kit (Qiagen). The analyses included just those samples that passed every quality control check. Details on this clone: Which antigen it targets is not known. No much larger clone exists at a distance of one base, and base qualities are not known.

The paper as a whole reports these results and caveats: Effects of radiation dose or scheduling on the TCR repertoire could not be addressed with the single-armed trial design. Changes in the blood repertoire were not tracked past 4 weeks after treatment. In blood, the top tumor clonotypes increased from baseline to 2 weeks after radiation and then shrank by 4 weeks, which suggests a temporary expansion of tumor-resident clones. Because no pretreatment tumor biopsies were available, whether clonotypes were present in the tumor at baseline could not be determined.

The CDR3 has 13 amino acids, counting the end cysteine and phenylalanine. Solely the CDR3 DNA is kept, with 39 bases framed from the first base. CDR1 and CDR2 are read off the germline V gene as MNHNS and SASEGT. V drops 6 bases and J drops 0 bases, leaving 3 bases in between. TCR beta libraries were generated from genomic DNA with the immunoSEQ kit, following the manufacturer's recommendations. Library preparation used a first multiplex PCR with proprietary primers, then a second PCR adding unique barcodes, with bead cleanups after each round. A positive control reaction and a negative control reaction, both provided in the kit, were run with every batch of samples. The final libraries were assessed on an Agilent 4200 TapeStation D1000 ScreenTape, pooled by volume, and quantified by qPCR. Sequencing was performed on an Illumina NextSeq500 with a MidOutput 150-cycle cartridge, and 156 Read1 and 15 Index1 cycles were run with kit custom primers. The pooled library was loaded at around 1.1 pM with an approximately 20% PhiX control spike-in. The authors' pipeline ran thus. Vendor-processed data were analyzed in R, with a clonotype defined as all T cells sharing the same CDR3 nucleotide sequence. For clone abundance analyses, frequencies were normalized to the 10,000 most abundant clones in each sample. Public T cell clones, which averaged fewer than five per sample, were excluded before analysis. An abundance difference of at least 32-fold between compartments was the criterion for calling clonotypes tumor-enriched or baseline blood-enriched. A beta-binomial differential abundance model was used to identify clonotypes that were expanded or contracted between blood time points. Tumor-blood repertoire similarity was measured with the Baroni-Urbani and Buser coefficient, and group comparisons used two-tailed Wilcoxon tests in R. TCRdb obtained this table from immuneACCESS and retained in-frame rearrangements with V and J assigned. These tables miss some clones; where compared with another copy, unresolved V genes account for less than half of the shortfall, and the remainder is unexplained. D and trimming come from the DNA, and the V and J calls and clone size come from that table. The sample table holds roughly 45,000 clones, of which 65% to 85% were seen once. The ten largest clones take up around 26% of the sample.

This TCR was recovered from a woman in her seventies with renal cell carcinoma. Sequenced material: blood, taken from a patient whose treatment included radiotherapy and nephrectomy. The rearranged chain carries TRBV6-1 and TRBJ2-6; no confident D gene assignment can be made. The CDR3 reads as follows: CASRASGANVLTF. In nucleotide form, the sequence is TGTGCCAGCAGGGCCTCTGGGGCCAACGTCCTGACTTTC.